Below, one T cell receptor (beta chain) is given with its context. Its antigen is currently unknown. Trimming took 6 bases from V and 0 from J; bases not matched to a gene: 5. There are 15 residues in the CDR3. In germline, CDR1 is MNHEY, CDR2 SVGAGI. The sample is drawn from a study of graft-versus-host responses after intestinal transplantation. Clones were read by immunoSEQ multiplex PCR, and TCRdb kept only the in-frame ones, dropping some. The table includes around 130,000 clones, more than 80% detected once. The receptor's source is a human donor who received an intestinal transplant. The sequences come from unstimulated CD4+ T cells sorted from spleen or lymph node cells, collected before intestinal transplant. The chain links TRBV6-5 to TRBJ1-3; 7 bases match TRBD1. The CDR3 DNA reads as TGTGCCAGCAGGGGACAGTTGAGCTCTGGAAACACCATATATTTT. Amino acid sequence: CASRGQLSSGNTIYF.